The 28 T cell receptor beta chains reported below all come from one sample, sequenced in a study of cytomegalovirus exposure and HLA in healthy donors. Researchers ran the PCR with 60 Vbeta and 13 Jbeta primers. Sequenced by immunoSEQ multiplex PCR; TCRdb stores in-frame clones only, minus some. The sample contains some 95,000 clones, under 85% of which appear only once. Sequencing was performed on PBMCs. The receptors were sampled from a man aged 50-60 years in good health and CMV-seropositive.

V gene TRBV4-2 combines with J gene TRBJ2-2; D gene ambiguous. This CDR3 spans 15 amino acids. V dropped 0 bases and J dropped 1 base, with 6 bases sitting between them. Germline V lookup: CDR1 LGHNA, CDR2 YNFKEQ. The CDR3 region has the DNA TGTGCCAGCAGCCAAGAAGCAAGGAACACCGGGGAGCTGTTTTTT. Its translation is CASSQEARNTGELFF.

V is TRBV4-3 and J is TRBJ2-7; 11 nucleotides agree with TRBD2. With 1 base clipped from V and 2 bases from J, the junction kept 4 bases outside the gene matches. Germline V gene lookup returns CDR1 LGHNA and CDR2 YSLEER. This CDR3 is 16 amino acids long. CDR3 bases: TGCGCCAGCAGCCAAGTAACTAGCGGGGGACCCTACGAGCAGTACTTC. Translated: CASSQVTSGGPYEQYF.

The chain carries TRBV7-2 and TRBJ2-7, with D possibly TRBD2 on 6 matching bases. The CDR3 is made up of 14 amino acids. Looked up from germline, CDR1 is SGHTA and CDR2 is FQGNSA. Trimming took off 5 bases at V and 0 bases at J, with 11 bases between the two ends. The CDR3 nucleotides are TGTGCCAGCAGCGCACAGACTAGCTCCTACGAGCAGTACTTC. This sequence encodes CASSAQTSSYEQYF.

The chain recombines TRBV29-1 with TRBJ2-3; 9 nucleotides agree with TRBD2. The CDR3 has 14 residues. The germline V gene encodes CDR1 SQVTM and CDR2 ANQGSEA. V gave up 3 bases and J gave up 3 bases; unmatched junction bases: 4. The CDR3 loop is CSVEAGGPTDTQYF. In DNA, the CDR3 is TGCAGCGTTGAGGCGGGGGGGCCTACAGATACGCAGTATTTT.

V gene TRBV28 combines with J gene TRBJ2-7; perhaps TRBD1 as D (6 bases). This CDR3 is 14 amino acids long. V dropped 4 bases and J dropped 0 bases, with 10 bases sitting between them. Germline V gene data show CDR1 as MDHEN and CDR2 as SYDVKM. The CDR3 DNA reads TGTGCCAGCAGTTCAGGGGCCTACTCCTACGAGCAGTACTTC. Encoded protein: CASSSGAYSYEQYF.

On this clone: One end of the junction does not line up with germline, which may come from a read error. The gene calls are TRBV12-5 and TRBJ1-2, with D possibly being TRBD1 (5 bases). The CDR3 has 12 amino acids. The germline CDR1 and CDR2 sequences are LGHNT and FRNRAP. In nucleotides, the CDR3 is TGTGCTAGTGGTTTGCCAGGGCGAGGCTGCACCTTC. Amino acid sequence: CASGLPGRGCTF.

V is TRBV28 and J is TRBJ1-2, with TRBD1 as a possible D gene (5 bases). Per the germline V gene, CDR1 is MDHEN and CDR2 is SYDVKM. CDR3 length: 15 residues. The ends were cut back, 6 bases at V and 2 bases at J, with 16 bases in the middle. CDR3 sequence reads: CASRPGGRPNYGYTF. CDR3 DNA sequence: TGTGCCAGCAGACCGGGGGGACGGCCGAACTATGGCTACACCTTC.

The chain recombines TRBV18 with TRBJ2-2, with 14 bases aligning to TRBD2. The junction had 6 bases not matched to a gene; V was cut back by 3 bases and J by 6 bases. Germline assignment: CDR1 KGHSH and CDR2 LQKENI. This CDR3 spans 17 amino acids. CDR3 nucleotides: TGTGCCAGCTCACCCATCGGACTAGCGGGGGGATCCGGGGAGCTGTTTTTT. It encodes CASSPIGLAGGSGELFF.

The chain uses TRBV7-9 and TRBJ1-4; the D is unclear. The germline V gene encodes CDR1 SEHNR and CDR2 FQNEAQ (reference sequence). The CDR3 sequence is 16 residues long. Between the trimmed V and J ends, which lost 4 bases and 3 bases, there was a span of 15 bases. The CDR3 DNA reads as TGTGCCAGCAGCTCTCGGGGAACAGCGCCTAATGAAAAACTGTTTTTT. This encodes CASSSRGTAPNEKLFF.

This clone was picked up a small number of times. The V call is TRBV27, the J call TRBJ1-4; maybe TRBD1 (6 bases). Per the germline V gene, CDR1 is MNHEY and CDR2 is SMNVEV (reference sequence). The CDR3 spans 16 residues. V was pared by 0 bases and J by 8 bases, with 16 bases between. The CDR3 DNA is TGTGCCAGCAGTTTATCGCCGGCAGGGGCAGGAGAAAAACTGTTTTTT. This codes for CASSLSPAGAGEKLFF. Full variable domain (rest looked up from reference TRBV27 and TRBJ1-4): EAQVTQNPRYLITVTGKKLTVTCSQNMNHEYMSWYRQDPGLGLRQIYYSMNVEVTDKGDVPEGYKVSRKEKRNFPLILESPSPNQTSLYFCASSLSPAGAGEKLFFGSGTQLSVL.

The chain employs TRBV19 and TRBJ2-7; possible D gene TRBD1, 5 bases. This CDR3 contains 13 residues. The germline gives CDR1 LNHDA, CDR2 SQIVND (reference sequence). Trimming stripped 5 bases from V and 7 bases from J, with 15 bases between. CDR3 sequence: CASSLAGKCEQYF. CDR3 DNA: TGTGCCAGTAGTCTGGCAGGGAAGTGTGAGCAGTACTTC.

In DNA, the CDR3 is TGTGCCAGCAACCTACAGGGATCCCGAGGTGAAAAACTGTTTTTT. Protein: CASNLQGSRGEKLFF. V usage is TRBV9 and J usage is TRBJ1-4; TRBD1 might be the D (6 bases). Between the trimmed V and J ends, which lost 6 bases and 7 bases, there was a span of 19 bases. CDR3 size: 15 residues. CDR1 is SGDLS, CDR2 YYNGEE, per germline.

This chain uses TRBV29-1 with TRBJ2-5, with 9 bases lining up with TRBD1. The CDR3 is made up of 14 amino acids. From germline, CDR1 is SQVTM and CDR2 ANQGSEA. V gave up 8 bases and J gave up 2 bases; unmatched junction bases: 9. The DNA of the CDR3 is TGCAGCACCCGAGCCGGGACAGGGCAAGAGACCCAGTACTTC. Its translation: CSTRAGTGQETQYF.

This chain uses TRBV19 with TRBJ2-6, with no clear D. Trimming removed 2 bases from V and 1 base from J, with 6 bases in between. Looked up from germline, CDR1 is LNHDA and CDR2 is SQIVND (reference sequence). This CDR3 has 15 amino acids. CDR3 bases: TGTGCCAGTAGTATAACTTGGTCTGGGGCCAACGTCCTGACTTTC. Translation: CASSITWSGANVLTF.

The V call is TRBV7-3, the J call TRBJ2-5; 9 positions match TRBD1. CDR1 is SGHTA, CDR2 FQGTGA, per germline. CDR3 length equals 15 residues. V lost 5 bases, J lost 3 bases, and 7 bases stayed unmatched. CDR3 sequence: CASSLIQGAEETQYF. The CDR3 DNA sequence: TGTGCCAGCAGCCTCATACAGGGGGCGGAAGAGACCCAGTACTTC.

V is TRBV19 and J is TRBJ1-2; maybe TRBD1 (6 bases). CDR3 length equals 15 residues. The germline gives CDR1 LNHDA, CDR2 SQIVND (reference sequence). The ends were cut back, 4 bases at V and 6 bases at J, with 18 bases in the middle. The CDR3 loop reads CASSTDRTTRNGYTF. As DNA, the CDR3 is TGTGCCAGTAGTACTGACAGGACGACGCGCAATGGCTACACCTTC.

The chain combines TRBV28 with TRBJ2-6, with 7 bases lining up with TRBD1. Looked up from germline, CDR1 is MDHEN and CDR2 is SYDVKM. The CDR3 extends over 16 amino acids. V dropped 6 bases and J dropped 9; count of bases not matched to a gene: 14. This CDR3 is CASSQTAGGWGNVLTF. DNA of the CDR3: TGTGCCAGCAGCCAAACCGCAGGGGGTTGGGGCAACGTCCTGACTTTC.

CDR3 DNA sequence: TGTGCCTGGAGTGTACGAGGCAGGGATAATTCACCCCTCCACTTT. Its translation: CAWSVRGRDNSPLHF. V usage is TRBV30 and J usage is TRBJ1-6; maybe TRBD1 (5 bases). There are 15 residues in the CDR3. Trimming left V 0 bases short and J 5 bases short, with 11 bases between. The germline V gene has CDR1 GTSNPN and CDR2 SVGIG (reference sequence). Full variable domain (remainder filled in from reference TRBV30 and TRBJ1-6): SQTIHQWPATLVQPVGSPLSLECTVEGTSNPNLYWYRQAAGRGLQLLFYSVGIGQISSEVPQNLSASRPQDRQFILSSKKLLLSDSGFYLCAWSVRGRDNSPLHFGNGTRLTVT.

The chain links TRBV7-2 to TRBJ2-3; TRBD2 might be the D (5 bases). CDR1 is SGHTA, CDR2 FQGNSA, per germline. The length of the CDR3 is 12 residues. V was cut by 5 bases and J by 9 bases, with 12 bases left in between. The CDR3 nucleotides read TGTGCCAGCAGCGCTCAAGGGAGAACGCAGTATTTT. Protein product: CASSAQGRTQYF.

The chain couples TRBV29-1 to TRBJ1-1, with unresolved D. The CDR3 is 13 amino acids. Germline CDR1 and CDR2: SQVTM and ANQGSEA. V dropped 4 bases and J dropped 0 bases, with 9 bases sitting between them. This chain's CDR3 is CSVAFQLNTEAFF. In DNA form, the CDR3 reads TGCAGCGTTGCTTTCCAGTTGAACACTGAAGCTTTCTTT.

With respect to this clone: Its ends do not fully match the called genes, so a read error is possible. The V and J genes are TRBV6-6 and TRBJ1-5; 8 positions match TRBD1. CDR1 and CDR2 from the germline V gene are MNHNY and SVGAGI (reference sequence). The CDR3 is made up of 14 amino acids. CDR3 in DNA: TGTGCCAGCAGTTACGACAGGGGCAATCAGCCCCAGAATTTT. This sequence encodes CASSYDRGNQPQNF.

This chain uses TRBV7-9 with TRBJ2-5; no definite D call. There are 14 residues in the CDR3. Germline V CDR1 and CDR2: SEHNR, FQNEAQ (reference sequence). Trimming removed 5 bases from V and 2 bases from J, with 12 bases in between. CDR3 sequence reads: CASSAAGLQETQYF. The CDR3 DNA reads TGTGCCAGCAGCGCTGCTGGGCTTCAAGAGACCCAGTACTTC.

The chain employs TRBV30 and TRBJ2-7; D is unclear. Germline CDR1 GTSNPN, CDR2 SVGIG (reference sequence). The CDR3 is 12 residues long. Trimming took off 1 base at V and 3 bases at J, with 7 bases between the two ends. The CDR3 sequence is CAWSAQIYEQYF. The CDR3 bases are TGTGCCTGGAGTGCACAGATCTACGAGCAGTACTTC.

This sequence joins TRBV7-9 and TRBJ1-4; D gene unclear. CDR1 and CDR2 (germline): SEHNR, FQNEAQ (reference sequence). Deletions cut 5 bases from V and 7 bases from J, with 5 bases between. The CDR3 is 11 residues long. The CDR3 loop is CASSEGEKLFF. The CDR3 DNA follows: TGTGCCAGCAGCGAGGGTGAAAAACTGTTTTTT.

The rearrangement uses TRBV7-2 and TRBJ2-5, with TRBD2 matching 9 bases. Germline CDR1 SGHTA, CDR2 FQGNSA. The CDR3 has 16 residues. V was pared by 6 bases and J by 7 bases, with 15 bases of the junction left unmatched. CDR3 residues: CASSIRLGGGAGTQYF. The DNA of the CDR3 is TGTGCCAGCAGTATAAGGCTGGGCGGGGGGGCCGGGACCCAGTACTTC.

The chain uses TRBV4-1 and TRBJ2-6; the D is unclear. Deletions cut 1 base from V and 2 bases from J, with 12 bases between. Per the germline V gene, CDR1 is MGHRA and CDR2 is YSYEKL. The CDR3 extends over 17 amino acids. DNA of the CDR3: TGCGCCAGCAGCCAAGTTGGCAGGTTAACTGGGGCCAACGTCCTGACTTTC. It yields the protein CASSQVGRLTGANVLTF.

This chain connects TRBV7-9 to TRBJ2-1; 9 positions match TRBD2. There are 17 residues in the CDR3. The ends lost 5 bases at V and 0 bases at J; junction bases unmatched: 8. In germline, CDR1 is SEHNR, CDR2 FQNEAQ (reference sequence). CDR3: CASSTGTSQSSYNEQFF. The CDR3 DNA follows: TGTGCCAGCAGCACAGGGACTAGCCAAAGCTCCTACAATGAGCAGTTCTTC.

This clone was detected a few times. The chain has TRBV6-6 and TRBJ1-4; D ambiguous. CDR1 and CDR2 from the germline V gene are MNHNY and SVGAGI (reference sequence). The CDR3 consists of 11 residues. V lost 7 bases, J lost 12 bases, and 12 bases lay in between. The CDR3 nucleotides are TGTGCCAGCACCGAACAGTACCAACTGTTTTTT. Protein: CASTEQYQLFF.